This is a list of T cell receptor beta chains from one sample in a study of blood T cell repertoires in COVID-19. Method: immunoSEQ multiplex PCR; TCRdb's copy keeps in-frame clones and lacks some. Among 70,000 to 85,000 clones listed, roughly four fifths were seen once. The specimen was peripheral blood. Every receptor here comes from a human donor in a cohort sampled during active COVID-19. Each CDR3 is given with its conserved first and last residue. The size entry is marked missing in some rows and otherwise reads once, few, many or a size class.

J gene,V gene,clone size,CDR3 protein
TRBJ1-2,TRBV5-4,-,CASSLDSNVYTF
TRBJ1-6,TRBV18,once,CASSPQRGQGNSPLHF
TRBJ1-1,TRBV7-2,few,CASSPGQGRTEAFF
TRBJ2-1,TRBV27,-,CASSQLLRTSGGPYSSYNEQFF
TRBJ1-5,TRBV6-1,-,CASSESGPQHF
TRBJ2-5,TRBV11-2,-,CASSLEGLETQYF
TRBJ2-3,TRBV5-5,once,CASSQRVGGTDTQYF
TRBJ2-1,TRBV27,-,CASSLVAGGRHEQFF
TRBJ2-3,TRBV7-2,-,CASSLGLAGADTQYF
TRBJ1-1,TRBV11-2,-,CASSFRGPYTEAFF
TRBJ2-4,TRBV9,-,CASSVEAGLAKNIQYF
TRBJ2-5,TRBV5-1,-,CASSGQGVNQETQYF
TRBJ2-3,TRBV7-9,-,CASSERTSGTDTQYF
TRBJ2-1,TRBV6-6,-,CASSLNNEQFF
TRBJ1-1,TRBV5-4,-,CASSLAPDRIRGEAFF
TRBJ1-4,TRBV11-2,-,CASTGFQGVEKLFF
TRBJ2-1,TRBV5-1,-,CASSLAGTSGVYNEQFF
TRBJ1-2,TRBV13,-,CASTRTGTDYGYTF
TRBJ2-5,TRBV5-1,-,CASSTRQGVETQYF
TRBJ2-7,TRBV28,-,CASRSTYEQYF
TRBJ2-7,TRBV5-5,-,CASSLDGTSGGPHYEQYF
TRBJ2-3,TRBV9,-,CASSTQWGPDTQYF
TRBJ2-7,TRBV15,-,CATSRDLHRGLNEQYF
TRBJ1-2,TRBV7-8,-,CASSTTQDLWGYTF
TRBJ2-2,TRBV9,-,CASSARDRRDVDTGELFF
TRBJ2-7,TRBV5-1,-,CASSSYGGTSYEQYF
TRBJ2-5,TRBV29-1,once,CSVDGRGETQYF
TRBJ2-6,TRBV12-5,-,CASGLPQGQLCSGANVLTF
TRBJ2-7,TRBV5-1,-,CASSLRGLAAYEQYF
TRBJ1-6,TRBV2,-,CASSITGVSPLHF
TRBJ1-4,TRBV6-5,-,CASLRGGPPNEKLFF
TRBJ1-3,TRBV12-3/TRBV12-4,-,CASSLTQGNTIYF
TRBJ2-1,TRBV11-2,once,CASSSRDAGGYNEQFF
TRBJ2-5,TRBV27,-,CASRRQGQETQYF
TRBJ1-5,TRBV7-2,-,CASSLGQVSNQPQHF
TRBJ1-1,TRBV7-9,-,CAGGTNTEAFF
TRBJ1-1,TRBV5-1,few,CASSLRGHTEAFF
TRBJ2-3,TRBV27,few,CASSLSQGATDTQYF
TRBJ2-3,TRBV3-1/TRBV3-2,-,CASSHTRTGMTDTQYF
TRBJ1-5,TRBV29-1,few,CSVFARDRDSNQPQHF
TRBJ1-5,TRBV6-5,-,CASGEDSNQPQHF
TRBJ1-4,TRBV3-1/TRBV3-2,-,CASSQGDLEKLFF
TRBJ2-7,TRBV19,few,CASSDSPYEQYF
TRBJ2-3,TRBV7-9,-,CAGALKGTQYF
TRBJ2-7,TRBV18,-,CASSPPDRDPTKQYF
TRBJ2-7,TRBV5-1,-,CASSLARGQFNEQYF
TRBJ2-3,TRBV12-3/TRBV12-4,medium-sized,CASKTSVADTQYF
TRBJ1-1,TRBV23-1,few,CASSQSGVGNTEAFF
TRBJ2-5,TRBV5-1,-,CASSWYGQGQETQYF
TRBJ1-4,TRBV5-8,-,CASSSGQGVYDEKLFF
TRBJ1-4,TRBV19,once,CASSPTDRGYEKLFF
TRBJ1-2,TRBV28,-,CASSLNRGRAYGYTF
TRBJ1-5,TRBV5-6,-,CASSLRGQTQPQHF
TRBJ2-2,TRBV18,-,CASSPLGTGELFF